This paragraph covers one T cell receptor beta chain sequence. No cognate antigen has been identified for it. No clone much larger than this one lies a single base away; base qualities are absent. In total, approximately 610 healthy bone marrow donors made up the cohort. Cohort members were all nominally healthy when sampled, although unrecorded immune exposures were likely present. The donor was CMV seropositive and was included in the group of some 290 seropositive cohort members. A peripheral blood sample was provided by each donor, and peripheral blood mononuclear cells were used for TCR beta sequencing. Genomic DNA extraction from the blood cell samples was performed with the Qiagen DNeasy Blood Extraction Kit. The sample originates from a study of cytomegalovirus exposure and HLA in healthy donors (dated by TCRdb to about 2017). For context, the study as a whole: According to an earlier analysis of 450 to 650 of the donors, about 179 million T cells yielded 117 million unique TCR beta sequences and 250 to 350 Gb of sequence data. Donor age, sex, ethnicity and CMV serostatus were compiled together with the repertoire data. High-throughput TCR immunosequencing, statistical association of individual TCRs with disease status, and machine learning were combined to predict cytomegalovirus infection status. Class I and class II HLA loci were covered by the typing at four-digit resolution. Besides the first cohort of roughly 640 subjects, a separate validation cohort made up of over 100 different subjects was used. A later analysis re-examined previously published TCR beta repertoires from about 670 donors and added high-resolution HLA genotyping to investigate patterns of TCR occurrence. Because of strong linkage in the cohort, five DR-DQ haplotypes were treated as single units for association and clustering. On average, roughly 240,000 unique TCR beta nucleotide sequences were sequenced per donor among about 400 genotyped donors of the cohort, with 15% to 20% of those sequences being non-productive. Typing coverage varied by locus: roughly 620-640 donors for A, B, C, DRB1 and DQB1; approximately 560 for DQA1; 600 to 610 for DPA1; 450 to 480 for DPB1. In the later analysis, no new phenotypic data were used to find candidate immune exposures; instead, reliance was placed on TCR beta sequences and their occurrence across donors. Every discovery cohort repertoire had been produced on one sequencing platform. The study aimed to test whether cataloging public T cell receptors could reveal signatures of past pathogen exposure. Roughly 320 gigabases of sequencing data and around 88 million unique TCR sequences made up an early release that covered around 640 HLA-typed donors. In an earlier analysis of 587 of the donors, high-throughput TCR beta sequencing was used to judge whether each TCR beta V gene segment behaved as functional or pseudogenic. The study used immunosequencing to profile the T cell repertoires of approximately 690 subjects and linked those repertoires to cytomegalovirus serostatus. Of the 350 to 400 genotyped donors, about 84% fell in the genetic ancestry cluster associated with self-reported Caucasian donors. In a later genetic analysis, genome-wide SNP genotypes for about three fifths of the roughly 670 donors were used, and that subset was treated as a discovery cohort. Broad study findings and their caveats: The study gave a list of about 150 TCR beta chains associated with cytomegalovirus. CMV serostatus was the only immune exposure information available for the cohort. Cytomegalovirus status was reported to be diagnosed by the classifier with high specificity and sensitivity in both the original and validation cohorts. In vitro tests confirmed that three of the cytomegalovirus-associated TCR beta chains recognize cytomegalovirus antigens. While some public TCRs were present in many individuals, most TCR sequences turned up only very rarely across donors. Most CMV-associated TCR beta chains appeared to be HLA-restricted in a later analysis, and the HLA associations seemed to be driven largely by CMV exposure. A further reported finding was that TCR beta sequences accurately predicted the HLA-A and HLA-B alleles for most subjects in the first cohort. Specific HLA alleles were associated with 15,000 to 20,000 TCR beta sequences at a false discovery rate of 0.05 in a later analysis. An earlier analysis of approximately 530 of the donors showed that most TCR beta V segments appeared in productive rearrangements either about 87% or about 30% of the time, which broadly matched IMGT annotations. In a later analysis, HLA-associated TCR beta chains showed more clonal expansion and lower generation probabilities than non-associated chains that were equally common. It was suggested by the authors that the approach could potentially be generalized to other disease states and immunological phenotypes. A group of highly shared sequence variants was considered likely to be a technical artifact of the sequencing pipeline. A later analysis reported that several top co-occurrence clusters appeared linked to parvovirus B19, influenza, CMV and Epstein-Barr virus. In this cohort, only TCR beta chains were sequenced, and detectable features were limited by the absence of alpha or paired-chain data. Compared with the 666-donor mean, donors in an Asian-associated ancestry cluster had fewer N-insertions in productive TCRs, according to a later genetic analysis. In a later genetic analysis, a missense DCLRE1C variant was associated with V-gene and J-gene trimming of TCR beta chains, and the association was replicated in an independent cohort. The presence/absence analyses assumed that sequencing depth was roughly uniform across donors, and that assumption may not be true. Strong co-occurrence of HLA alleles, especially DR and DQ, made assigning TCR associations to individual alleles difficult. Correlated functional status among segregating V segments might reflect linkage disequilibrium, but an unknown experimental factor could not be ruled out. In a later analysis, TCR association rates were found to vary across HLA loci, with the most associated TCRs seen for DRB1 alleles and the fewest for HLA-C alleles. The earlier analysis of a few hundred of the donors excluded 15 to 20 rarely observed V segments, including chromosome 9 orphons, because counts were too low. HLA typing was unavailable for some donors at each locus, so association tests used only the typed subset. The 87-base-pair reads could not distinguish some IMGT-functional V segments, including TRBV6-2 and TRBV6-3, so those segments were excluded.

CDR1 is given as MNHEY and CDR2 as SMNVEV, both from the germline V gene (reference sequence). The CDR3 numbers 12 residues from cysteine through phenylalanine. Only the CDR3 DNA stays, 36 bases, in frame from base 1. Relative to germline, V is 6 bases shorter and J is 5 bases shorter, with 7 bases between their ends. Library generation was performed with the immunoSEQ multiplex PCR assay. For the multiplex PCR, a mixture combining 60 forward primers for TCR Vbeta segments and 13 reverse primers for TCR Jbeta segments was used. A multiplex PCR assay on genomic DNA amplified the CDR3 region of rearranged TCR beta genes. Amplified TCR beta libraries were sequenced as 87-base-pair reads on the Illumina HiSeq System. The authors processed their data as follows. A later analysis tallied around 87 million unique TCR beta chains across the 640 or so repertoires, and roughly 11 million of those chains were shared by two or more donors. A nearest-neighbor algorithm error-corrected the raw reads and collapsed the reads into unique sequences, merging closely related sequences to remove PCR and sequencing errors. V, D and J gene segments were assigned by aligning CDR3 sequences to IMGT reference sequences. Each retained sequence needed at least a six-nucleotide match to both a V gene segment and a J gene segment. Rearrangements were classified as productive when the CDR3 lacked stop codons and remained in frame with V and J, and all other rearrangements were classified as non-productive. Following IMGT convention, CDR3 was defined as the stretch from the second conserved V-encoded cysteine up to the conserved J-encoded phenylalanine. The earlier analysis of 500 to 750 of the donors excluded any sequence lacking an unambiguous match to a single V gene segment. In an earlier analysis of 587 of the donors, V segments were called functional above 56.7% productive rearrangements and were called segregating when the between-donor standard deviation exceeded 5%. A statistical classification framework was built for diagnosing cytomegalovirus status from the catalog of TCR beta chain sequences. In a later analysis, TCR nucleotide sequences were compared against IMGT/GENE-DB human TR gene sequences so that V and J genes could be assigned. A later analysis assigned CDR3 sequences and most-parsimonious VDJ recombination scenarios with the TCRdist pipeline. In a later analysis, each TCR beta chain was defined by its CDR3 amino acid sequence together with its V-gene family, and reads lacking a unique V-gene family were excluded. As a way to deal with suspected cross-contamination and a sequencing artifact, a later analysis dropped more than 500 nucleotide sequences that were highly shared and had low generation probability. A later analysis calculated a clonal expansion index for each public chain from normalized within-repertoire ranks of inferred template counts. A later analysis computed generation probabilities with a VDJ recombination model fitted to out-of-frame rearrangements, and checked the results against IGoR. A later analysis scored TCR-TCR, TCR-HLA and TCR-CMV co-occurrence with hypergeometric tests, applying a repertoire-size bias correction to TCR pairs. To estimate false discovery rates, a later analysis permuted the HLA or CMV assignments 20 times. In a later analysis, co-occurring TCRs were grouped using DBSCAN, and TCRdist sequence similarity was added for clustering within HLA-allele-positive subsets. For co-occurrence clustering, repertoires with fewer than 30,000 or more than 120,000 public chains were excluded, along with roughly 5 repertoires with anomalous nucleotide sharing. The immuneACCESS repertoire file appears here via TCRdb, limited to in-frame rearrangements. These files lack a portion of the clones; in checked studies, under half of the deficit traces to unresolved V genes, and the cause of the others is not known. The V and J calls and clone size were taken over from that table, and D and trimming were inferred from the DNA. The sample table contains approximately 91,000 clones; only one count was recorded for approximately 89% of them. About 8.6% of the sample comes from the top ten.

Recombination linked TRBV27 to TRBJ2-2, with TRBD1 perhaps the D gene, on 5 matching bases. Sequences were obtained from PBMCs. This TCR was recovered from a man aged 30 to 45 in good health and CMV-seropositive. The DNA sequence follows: TGTGCCAGCAGGAGACAGACCGGGGAGCTGTTTTTT. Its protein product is CASRRQTGELFF.